These T cell receptor beta chains were read from a single sample in a study of T cells after yellow fever vaccination. TCRdb itself ran the 5' RACE reads through MiXCR, one entry per CDR3 protein. The table shows about 260,000 distinct CDR3 sequences, with around 5.2% occurring only once. Sequencing used CD4+ T cells sorted from PBMCs, obtained on the day of the yellow fever booster vaccination. The receptors were sampled from a man aged 18 to 29 who received the YFV17D yellow fever vaccine. CDR3s include the opening cysteine and the closing phenylalanine or tryptophan. A D gene is named only where the DNA matches it firmly. Clone size is given for some rows only: seen once, a few or many times, or a class if the clone is expanded.

j_call,v_call,d_call,clone_size,cdr3_nt,cdr3_aa
TRBJ2-3,TRBV24-1,-,-,TGTGCCACCAGTGACCCCGCTGTCACAGATACGCAGTATTTT,CATSDPAVTDTQYF
TRBJ2-2,TRBV25-1,TRBD2,few,TGTGCCAGCAGTGCCGGGGGGAGCACCGGGGAGCTGTTTTTT,CASSAGGSTGELFF
TRBJ2-5,TRBV7-2,TRBD2,few,TGTGCCAGCAGCGTAAGCGGGGGGGCCAAGGAGACCCAGTACTTC,CASSVSGGAKETQYF
TRBJ2-7,TRBV6-5,-,few,TGTGCCAGCAGTTACTCGGCAGGGAAATACGAGCAGTACTTC,CASSYSAGKYEQYF
TRBJ2-4,TRBV24-1,-,-,TGTGCCACCAGTGATCCAAACCCCTCACAGGGTGAGCAAAACATTCAGTACTTC,CATSDPNPSQGEQNIQYF
TRBJ1-1,TRBV5-1,-,few,TGCGCCAGCATACTCGAGGGCCTAGCTTTCTTT,CASILEGLAFF
TRBJ1-6,TRBV4-1,TRBD1,-,TGCGCCAGCCGGAGGGGACAGGACAATTCACCCCTCCACTTT,CASRRGQDNSPLHF
TRBJ2-1,TRBV20-1,-,few,TGCAGTGCTAGTTCGGCGGGAAGGGGCAATGAGCAGTTCTTC,CSASSAGRGNEQFF
TRBJ1-6,TRBV2,-,few,TGTGCCAGCAGAGGAACCCGGGACGGAGATTCACCCCTCCACTTT,CASRGTRDGDSPLHF
TRBJ2-1,TRBV12-3/TRBV12-4,TRBD2,many,TGTGCCAGCAGTCCGGGGGGGTCCGGCAATGAGCAGTTCTTC,CASSPGGSGNEQFF
TRBJ2-3,TRBV5-1,-,-,TGCGCCAGCTTTGATCCGGGGGGCACAGATACGCAGTATTTT,CASFDPGGTDTQYF
TRBJ1-1,TRBV18,-,many,TGTGCCAGTTATCAGACAGAGAACACTGAAGCTTTCTTT,CASYQTENTEAFF
TRBJ2-3,TRBV12-3/TRBV12-4,-,-,TGTGCCAGCAGTTTTGGAGGGGGGGATGGAGATACGCAGTATTTT,CASSFGGGDGDTQYF
TRBJ2-7,TRBV4-2,-,few,TGTGCCAGCAGCCAAGTCGAACGAGTTCACGAGCAGTACTTC,CASSQVERVHEQYF
TRBJ2-7,TRBV5-1,TRBD2,-,TGCGCCAGCAACCCGTCTGGAGCGGGGGTAACCGAGCAGTACTTC,CASNPSGAGVTEQYF
TRBJ2-1,TRBV4-3,-,many,TGCGCCAGCAGCCAAAGCGTCCGGGTCTATGAGCAGTTCTTC,CASSQSVRVYEQFF
TRBJ1-2,TRBV10-3,-,-,TGTGCCATCAATGCTCAGGGGCGAGGCTATGGCTACACCTTC,CAINAQGRGYGYTF
TRBJ2-2,TRBV2,-,-,TGTGCCAGCACCCAAGCAAGGAGAAACACCGGGGAGCTGTTTTTT,CASTQARRNTGELFF
TRBJ2-7,TRBV30,-,few,TGTGCCTGGACAGTTGGCTACGAGCAGTACTTC,CAWTVGYEQYF
TRBJ1-5,TRBV4-1,TRBD1,-,TGCGCCAGCAGCCAAGGTCTCCTAGGACAGGGCAGGCAGCCCCAGCATTTT,CASSQGLLGQGRQPQHF
TRBJ2-3,TRBV10-3,-,many,TGTGCCATCAGTGCACAGGGTCCGCAGTATTTT,CAISAQGPQYF
TRBJ2-7,TRBV7-2,-,few,TGTGCCAGCAGCCCCCGGGCAGGGGGGTACGAGCAGTACTTC,CASSPRAGGYEQYF
TRBJ2-7,TRBV18,TRBD1,few,TGTGCCAGCTCACCACCAGACAGGGTACGCCTTGGCGAGCAGTACTTC,CASSPPDRVRLGEQYF
TRBJ2-1,TRBV9,TRBD1,-,TGTGCCAGCAGCCTCCGGGACAGGGGGGTCACTGAGCAGTTCTTC,CASSLRDRGVTEQFF
TRBJ2-7,TRBV5-1,-,few,TGCGCCAGCAGCTTGGTTGGGGTGCTAGAGGGCGAGCAGTACTTC,CASSLVGVLEGEQYF
TRBJ1-1,TRBV7-9,-,many,TGTGCCACTGGAACGGGGAACACTGAAGCTTTCTTT,CATGTGNTEAFF
TRBJ2-2,TRBV7-3,-,few,TGTGCCAGCAGGGAAGCGAGTGTCGGGGAGCTGTTTTTT,CASREASVGELFF